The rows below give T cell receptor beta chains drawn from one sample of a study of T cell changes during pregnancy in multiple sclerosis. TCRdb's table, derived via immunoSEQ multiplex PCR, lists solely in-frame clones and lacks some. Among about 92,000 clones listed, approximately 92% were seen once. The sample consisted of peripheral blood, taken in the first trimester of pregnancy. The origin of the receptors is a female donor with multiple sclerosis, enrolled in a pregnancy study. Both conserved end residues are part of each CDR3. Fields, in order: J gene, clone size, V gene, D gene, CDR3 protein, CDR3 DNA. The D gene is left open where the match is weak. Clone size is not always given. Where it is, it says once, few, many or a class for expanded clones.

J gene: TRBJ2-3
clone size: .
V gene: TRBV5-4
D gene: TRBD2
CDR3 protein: CASHRGGRAVDTQYF
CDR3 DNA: TGTGCCAGCCATCGGGGCGGGAGGGCGGTAGATACGCAGTATTTT

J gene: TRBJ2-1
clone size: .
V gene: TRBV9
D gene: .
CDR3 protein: CASSPGGPPNEQFF
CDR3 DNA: TGTGCCAGCAGCCCTGGGGGCCCACCCAATGAGCAGTTCTTC

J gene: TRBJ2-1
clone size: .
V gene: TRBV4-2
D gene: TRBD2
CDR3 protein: CASSHLAGGPHEQFF
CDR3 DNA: TGTGCCAGCAGCCACCTAGCGGGAGGGCCCCATGAGCAGTTCTTC

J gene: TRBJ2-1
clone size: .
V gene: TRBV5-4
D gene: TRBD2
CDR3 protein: CASSLGKAGGPHNEQFF
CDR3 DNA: TGTGCCAGCAGCTTGGGGAAAGCGGGAGGGCCGCACAATGAGCAGTTCTTC

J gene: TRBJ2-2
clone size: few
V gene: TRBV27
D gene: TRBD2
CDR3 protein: CASSGWEGSGELFF
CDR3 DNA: TGTGCCAGCAGTGGGTGGGAGGGAAGCGGGGAGCTGTTTTTT

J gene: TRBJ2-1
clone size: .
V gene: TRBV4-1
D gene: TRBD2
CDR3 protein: CASRGLASVEQFF
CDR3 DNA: TGCGCCAGTCGGGGACTAGCGAGTGTTGAGCAGTTCTTC

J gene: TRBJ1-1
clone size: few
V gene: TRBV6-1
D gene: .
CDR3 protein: CASSEAVGGGTEAFF
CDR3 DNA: TGTGCCAGCAGTGAAGCGGTGGGGGGAGGGACTGAAGCTTTCTTT

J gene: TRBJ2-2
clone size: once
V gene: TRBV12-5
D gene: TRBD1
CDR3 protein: CASGLTRQGVTGELFF
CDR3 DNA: TGTGCTAGTGGTTTGACCCGCCAGGGGGTCACGGGGGAGCTGTTTTTT

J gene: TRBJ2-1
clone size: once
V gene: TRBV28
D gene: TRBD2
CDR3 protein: CASSSRPPGTSKDEQFF
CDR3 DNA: TGTGCCAGCAGCTCTCGACCACCCGGGACTAGCAAGGATGAGCAGTTCTTC

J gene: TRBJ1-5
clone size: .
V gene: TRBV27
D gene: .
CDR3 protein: CASSSQTTAFSNQPQHF
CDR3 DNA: TGTGCCAGCAGTTCCCAGACCACAGCATTTAGCAATCAGCCCCAGCATTTT

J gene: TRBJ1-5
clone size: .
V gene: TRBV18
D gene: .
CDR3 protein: CASSPQRGRGQPQHF
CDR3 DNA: TGTGCCAGCTCACCACAGCGGGGGCGCGGTCAGCCCCAGCATTTT

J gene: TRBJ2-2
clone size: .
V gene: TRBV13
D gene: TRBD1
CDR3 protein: CASSLGRGSTGELFF
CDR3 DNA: TGTGCCAGCAGCTTAGGCAGGGGGAGCACCGGGGAGCTGTTTTTT

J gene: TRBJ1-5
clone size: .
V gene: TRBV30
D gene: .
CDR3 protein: CAWSQGGNNQPQHF
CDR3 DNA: TGTGCCTGGAGTCAGGGAGGCAATAATCAGCCCCAGCATTTT

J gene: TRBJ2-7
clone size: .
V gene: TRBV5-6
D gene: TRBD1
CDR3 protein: CASSSPYRGGYEQYF
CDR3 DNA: TGTGCCAGCAGCTCCCCCTACAGGGGCGGCTACGAGCAGTACTTC

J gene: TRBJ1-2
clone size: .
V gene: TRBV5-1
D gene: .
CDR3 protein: CASSTGDRPFYGYTF
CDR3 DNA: TGCGCCAGCAGTACGGGGGACCGACCCTTCTATGGCTACACCTTC

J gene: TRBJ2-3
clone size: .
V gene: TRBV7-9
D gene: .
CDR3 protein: CASSIRAGVPTDTQYF
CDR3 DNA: TGTGCCAGCAGCATACGTGCAGGGGTCCCCACAGATACGCAGTATTTT

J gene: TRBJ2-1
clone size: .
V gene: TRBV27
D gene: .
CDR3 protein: CASSLWLGKNEQFF
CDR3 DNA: TGTGCCAGCAGTTTATGGCTAGGTAAGAATGAGCAGTTCTTC

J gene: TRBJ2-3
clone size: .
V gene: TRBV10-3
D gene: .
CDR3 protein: CAISSQEGADTQYF
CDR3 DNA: TGTGCCATCAGTTCACAGGAGGGCGCAGATACGCAGTATTTT

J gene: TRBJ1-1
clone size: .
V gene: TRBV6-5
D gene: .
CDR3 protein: CASSYSGGVKYTEAFF
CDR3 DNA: TGTGCCAGCAGTTACAGCGGGGGGGTAAAGTACACTGAAGCTTTCTTT

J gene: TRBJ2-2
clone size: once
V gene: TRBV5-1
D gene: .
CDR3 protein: CAASLGADTGELFF
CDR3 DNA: TGCGCCGCGAGCTTGGGGGCCGACACCGGGGAGCTGTTTTTT

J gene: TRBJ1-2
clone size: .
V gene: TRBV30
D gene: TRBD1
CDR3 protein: CAWTGTGNNYGYTF
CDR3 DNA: TGTGCCTGGACCGGGACAGGGAATAACTATGGCTACACCTTC

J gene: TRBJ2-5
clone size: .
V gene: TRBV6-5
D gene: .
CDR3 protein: CASRQGRETQYF
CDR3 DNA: TGTGCCAGCAGACAGGGAAGGGAGACCCAGTACTTC

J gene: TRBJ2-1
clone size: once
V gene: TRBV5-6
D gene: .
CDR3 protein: CASSLEAGRENEQFF
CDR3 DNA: TGTGCCAGCAGCTTGGAGGCGGGCCGGGAAAATGAGCAGTTCTTC

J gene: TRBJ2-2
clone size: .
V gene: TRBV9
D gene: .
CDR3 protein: CASSVRDIGELFF
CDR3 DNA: TGTGCCAGCAGCGTTCGCGATATCGGGGAGCTGTTTTTT

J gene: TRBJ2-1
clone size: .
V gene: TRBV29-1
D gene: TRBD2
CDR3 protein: CSVLQRGLTNEQFF
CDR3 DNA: TGCAGCGTTCTCCAGCGGGGCCTCACCAATGAGCAGTTCTTC

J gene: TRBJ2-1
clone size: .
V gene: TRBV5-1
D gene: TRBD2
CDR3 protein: CASSGQTSGRGFEQFF
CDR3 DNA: TGCGCCAGCAGCGGACAGACTAGCGGGAGAGGCTTTGAGCAGTTCTTC

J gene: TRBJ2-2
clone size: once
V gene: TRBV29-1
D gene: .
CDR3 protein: CSVEERRAGELFF
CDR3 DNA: TGCAGCGTTGAAGAACGGAGGGCCGGGGAGCTGTTTTTT

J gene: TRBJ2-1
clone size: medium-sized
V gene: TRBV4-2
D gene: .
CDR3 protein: CASSRGLAEQFF
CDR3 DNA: TGTGCCAGCAGCCGGGGCCTTGCTGAGCAGTTCTTC

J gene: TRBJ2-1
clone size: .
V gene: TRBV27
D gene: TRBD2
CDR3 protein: CASSYSGSHNEQFF
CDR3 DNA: TGTGCCAGCAGCTATAGCGGGAGTCACAATGAGCAGTTCTTC

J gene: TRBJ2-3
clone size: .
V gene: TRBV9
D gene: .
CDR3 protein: CASSVRDPEGVYTDTQYF
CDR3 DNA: TGTGCCAGCAGCGTGCGGGACCCGGAGGGAGTGTACACAGATACGCAGTATTTT

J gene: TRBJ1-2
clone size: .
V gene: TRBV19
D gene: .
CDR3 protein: CASTLRTEMNYGYTF
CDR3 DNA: TGTGCCAGTACCCTACGCACAGAGATGAACTATGGCTACACCTTC

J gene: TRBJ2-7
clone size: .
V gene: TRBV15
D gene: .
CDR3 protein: CATSTGGQRSYEQYF
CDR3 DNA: TGTGCCACCAGCACGGGAGGACAGAGGTCCTACGAGCAGTACTTC

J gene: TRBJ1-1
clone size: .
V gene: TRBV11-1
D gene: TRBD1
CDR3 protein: CASSPTGTGNSEAFF
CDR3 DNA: TGTGCCAGCAGCCCAACCGGGACAGGGAATTCTGAAGCTTTCTTT

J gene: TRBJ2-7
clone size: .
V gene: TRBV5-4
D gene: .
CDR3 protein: CASSLEQTYEQYF
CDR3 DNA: TGTGCCAGCAGCTTGGAACAGACCTACGAGCAGTACTTC

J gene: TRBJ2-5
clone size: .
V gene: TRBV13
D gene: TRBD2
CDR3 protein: CASSSTRAGGGETQYF
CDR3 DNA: TGTGCCAGCAGCTCGACCCGAGCGGGAGGGGGAGAGACCCAGTACTTC